The 21 T cell receptor beta chains below were found in one sample sequenced in a study of cytomegalovirus exposure and HLA in healthy donors. 13 Jbeta primers and 60 Vbeta primers were used for the PCR. Sequencing used immunoSEQ multiplex PCR; TCRdb keeps in-frame clones, though not all of them. Of about 200,000 clones listed, over 9.5% are singletons. Sequenced material: PBMCs. The receptors derive from a man aged 45 to 65 in good health and CMV-seropositive.

The rearrangement links TRBV6-5 to TRBJ1-5; no firm D call. Germline values: CDR1 MNHEY, CDR2 SVGAGI. This CDR3 contains 12 residues. V lost 5 bases to trimming and J lost 9 bases, with 11 bases between them. This CDR3 reads CASSPLSGPQHF. For the CDR3, the DNA is TGTGCCAGCAGTCCCCTCTCCGGGCCCCAGCATTTT.

This chain connects TRBV28 to TRBJ1-5, with 9 bases matching TRBD1. The CDR3 covers 15 residues. Germline V gives CDR1 MDHEN, CDR2 SYDVKM. V lost 5 bases to trimming and J lost 9 bases; unmatched junction nucleotides: 11. The CDR3 DNA reads as TGTGCCAGCAGTCGGACAGGGGCCGACCTGGCGCCCCAGCATTTT. It translates to CASSRTGADLAPQHF.

V is TRBV5-6 and J is TRBJ2-3; 7 bases match TRBD2. The CDR3 spans 15 residues. Germline-derived CDR1 and CDR2 are SGHDT and YYEEEE. Trimming removed 0 bases from V and 5 bases from J; junction bases left unmatched: 6. CDR3 nucleotide sequence: TGTGCCAGCAGCTTGGCGGGGCGGGGGTTAGATACGCAGTATTTT. It specifies CASSLAGRGLDTQYF.

J is TRBJ2-6 and V is TRBV5-1; D possibly corresponds to TRBD1 (5 bases). There are 16 residues in the CDR3. From germline, CDR1 is SGHRS and CDR2 YFSETQ. With 4 bases removed from V and 4 bases from J, the gap between germline ends came to 15 bases. CDR3 nucleotides: TGCGCCAGCAGCAGGGGTTTAGGGCCCGGGGCCAACGTCCTGACTTTC. This gives the protein CASSRGLGPGANVLTF.

This clone has more than one count but fewer than ten. Within the sample, other DNA sequences also encode this same CDR3. V gene TRBV5-1 combines with J gene TRBJ2-3; D unresolved. CDR1 and CDR2 (germline): SGHRS, YFSETQ. The CDR3 has 14 residues. V gave up 0 bases and J gave up 2 bases, with 7 bases separating them. The DNA of the CDR3 is TGCGCCAGCAGCTTGGGTCAGAACACAGATACGCAGTATTTT. Encoded protein: CASSLGQNTDTQYF.

The CDR3 spells CASSRQGGGSNQPQHF. The CDR3 DNA is TGTGCCAGCAGCCGACAGGGAGGCGGAAGCAATCAGCCCCAGCATTTT. The chain couples TRBV7-9 to TRBJ1-5; TRBD1 matches at 7 bases. V dropped 5 bases and J dropped 1; count of bases not matched to a gene: 8. CDR3 length: 16 residues. Looked up from germline, CDR1 is SEHNR and CDR2 is FQNEAQ (reference sequence).

This rearrangement joins TRBV27 to TRBJ1-2, with 7 bases that match TRBD1. CDR1 is MNHEY, CDR2 SMNVEV, per germline (reference sequence). V was clipped by 5 bases and J by 7 bases; unmatched bases: 4. This CDR3 region has 12 residues. This chain's CDR3 is CASSPTGAGYTF. The CDR3 coding sequence is TGTGCCAGCAGTCCTACAGGGGCTGGCTACACCTTC.

The V and J genes are TRBV11-2 and TRBJ2-5; TRBD2 might be the D (5 bases). Germline values: CDR1 SGHAT, CDR2 FQNNGV. There are 14 residues in the CDR3. V lost 5 bases, J lost 4 bases, and 14 bases lay in between. CDR3 in amino acids: CASSAGPAGETQYF. In nucleotides, the CDR3 is TGTGCCAGCAGCGCCGGCCCCGCGGGAGAGACCCAGTACTTC.

The chain carries TRBV10-2 and TRBJ1-5; 7 nucleotides align to TRBD1. Germline V gene sequence: CDR1 WSHSY, CDR2 SAAADI. With 6 bases clipped from V and 1 base from J, the junction kept 0 bases outside the gene matches. The length of the CDR3 is 13 residues. The CDR3 DNA follows: TGCGCCAGCAGGGGACAGAGCAATCAGCCCCAGCATTTT. Amino acids: CASRGQSNQPQHF.

The J gene is TRBJ1-4, the V gene TRBV30; maybe TRBD1 (6 bases). V was clipped by 3 bases and J by 4 bases, with 9 bases between them. CDR3 size: 13 residues. Germline CDR1 is GTSNPN and CDR2 is SVGIG (reference sequence). CDR3 nucleotide sequence: TGTGCCTGGAGGGACAGAATTAATGAAAAACTGTTTTTT. This sequence encodes CAWRDRINEKLFF.

This clone has only a few counts. V usage is TRBV6-6 and J usage is TRBJ2-1, with 7 bases matching TRBD2. Germline lookup yields CDR1 MNHNY and CDR2 SVGAGI (reference sequence). The CDR3 length is 16 residues. V trimming: 6 bases; J trimming: 2 bases; junction bases outside the gene matches: 10. This CDR3 is CASSLSSGGPYNEQFF. The CDR3 nucleotides read TGTGCCAGCAGCTTATCCTCGGGGGGACCCTACAATGAGCAGTTCTTC.

There are a few counts of this clone. The sample contains more than one DNA sequence encoding this CDR3. This sequence joins TRBV9 and TRBJ2-5, with a weak D call TRBD2 (6 bases). Germline V gives CDR1 SGDLS, CDR2 YYNGEE. CDR3 size: 15 residues. V was clipped by 0 bases and J by 5 bases, with 14 bases between them. Here the CDR3 reads CASSVDGTQGETQYF. CDR3 in DNA: TGTGCCAGCAGCGTAGACGGGACTCAAGGGGAGACCCAGTACTTC.

This clone was counted between two and nine times. The chain carries TRBV6-5 and TRBJ2-7; the match to TRBD1 covers 9 bases. CDR3 size: 16 residues. J was trimmed by 6 bases and V by 0 bases; bases with no gene match: 9. Germline lookup yields CDR1 MNHEY and CDR2 SVGAGI. The CDR3 DNA is TGTGCCAGCAGTTACTCGCCCGGGACAGGGACAACCGAGCAGTACTTC. Encoded protein: CASSYSPGTGTTEQYF.

This clone was seen a handful of times. This chain connects TRBV4-3 to TRBJ2-2; perhaps TRBD2 as D (6 bases). The V gene lost 7 bases and the J gene lost 5 bases, with 14 bases spanning the gap. Germline CDR1 LGHNA, CDR2 YSLEER. CDR3 size: 14 residues. The CDR3 DNA reads as TGCGCCAGCAAGTGGGACTCAACGACCGGGGAGCTGTTTTTT. Residues: CASKWDSTTGELFF.

This clone was seen a handful of times. This rearrangement joins TRBV7-2 to TRBJ2-1; D possibly corresponds to TRBD1 (5 bases). The germline V gene has CDR1 SGHTA and CDR2 FQGNSA. With 2 bases removed from V and 7 bases from J, the gap between germline ends came to 12 bases. The CDR3 is 14 amino acids. The CDR3 DNA reads TGTGCCAGCAGCTTACAGGGCCAGGTGAATGAGCAGTTCTTC. It translates to CASSLQGQVNEQFF. Drawing the rest from reference TRBV7-2 and TRBJ2-1, the complete variable domain is GAGVSQSPSNKVTEKGKDVELRCDPISGHTALYWYRQSLGQGLEFLIYFQGNSAPDKSGLPSDRFSAERTGGSVSTLTIQRTQQEDSAVYLCASSLQGQVNEQFFGPGTRLTVL.

The CDR3 sequence: CASSQSRGPLNYGYTF. CDR3 nucleotide sequence: TGTGCCAGCAGCCAATCGAGAGGTCCACTTAACTATGGCTACACCTTC. The rearrangement joins TRBV16 to TRBJ1-2; the D is unclear. CDR3 length equals 16 residues. Germline CDR1 KGHSY, CDR2 FQNENV. V lost 0 bases to trimming and J lost 1 base, with 12 bases between them.

This clone has a handful of counts. This chain links TRBV5-5 with TRBJ1-1, with D perhaps matching TRBD1 (6 bases). In germline, CDR1 is SGHKS, CDR2 YYEKEE (reference sequence). V gave up 4 bases and J gave up 2 bases, with 18 bases separating them. The CDR3 length is 16 residues. CDR3: CASSPLVGAANTEAFF. The CDR3, as DNA: TGTGCCAGCAGCCCGCTTGTGGGGGCCGCCAACACTGAAGCTTTCTTT. Full variable domain (rest looked up from reference TRBV5-5 and TRBJ1-1): DAGVTQSPTHLIKTRGQQVTLRCSPISGHKSVSWYQQVLGQGPQFIFQYYEKEERGRGNFPDRFSARQFPNYSSELNVNALLLGDSALYLCASSPLVGAANTEAFFGQGTRLTVV.

The V gene is TRBV15, the J gene TRBJ1-1; TRBD1 is a possible D gene (5 bases). V lost 4 bases and J 8 bases, leaving 14 bases between the germline ends. In germline, CDR1 is LNHNV, CDR2 YYDKDF (reference sequence). The CDR3 consists of 13 residues. DNA for the CDR3: TGTGCCACCAGCATGCCCCAGGGTAGGGAAGCTTTCTTT. Translation: CATSMPQGREAFF.

This clone was seen only a few times. The chain couples TRBV14 to TRBJ1-2; unclear D gene. Trimming left V 4 bases short and J 8 bases short, with 14 bases between. The germline V gene encodes CDR1 SGHDN and CDR2 FVKESK. There are 13 residues in the CDR3. For the CDR3, the DNA is TGTGCCAGCAGCCCGCGGTTAATCGGGGGCTACACCTTC. The encoded protein is CASSPRLIGGYTF.

This clone was counted between two and nine times. V and J are TRBV29-1 and TRBJ2-1, with 7 bases matching TRBD1. The V segment lost 4 bases and the J segment 7 bases; nucleotides outside the gene matches: 4. The V gene's germline CDR1 is SQVTM and CDR2 ANQGSEA. The CDR3 is made up of 12 amino acids. The CDR3 nucleotides are TGCAGCGTTGTCAGGGGGTTAAATGAGCAGTTCTTC. Protein product: CSVVRGLNEQFF.

J is TRBJ2-5 and V is TRBV7-8; the D gene is possibly TRBD2 (5 bases). There are 14 residues in the CDR3. Germline V lookup: CDR1 SGHVS, CDR2 FQNEAQ. Trimming removed 0 bases from V and 4 bases from J, with 9 bases in between. CDR3 sequence (DNA): TGTGCCAGCAGCTTAGCGGAAGGGAGAGAGACCCAGTACTTC. It translates to CASSLAEGRETQYF.